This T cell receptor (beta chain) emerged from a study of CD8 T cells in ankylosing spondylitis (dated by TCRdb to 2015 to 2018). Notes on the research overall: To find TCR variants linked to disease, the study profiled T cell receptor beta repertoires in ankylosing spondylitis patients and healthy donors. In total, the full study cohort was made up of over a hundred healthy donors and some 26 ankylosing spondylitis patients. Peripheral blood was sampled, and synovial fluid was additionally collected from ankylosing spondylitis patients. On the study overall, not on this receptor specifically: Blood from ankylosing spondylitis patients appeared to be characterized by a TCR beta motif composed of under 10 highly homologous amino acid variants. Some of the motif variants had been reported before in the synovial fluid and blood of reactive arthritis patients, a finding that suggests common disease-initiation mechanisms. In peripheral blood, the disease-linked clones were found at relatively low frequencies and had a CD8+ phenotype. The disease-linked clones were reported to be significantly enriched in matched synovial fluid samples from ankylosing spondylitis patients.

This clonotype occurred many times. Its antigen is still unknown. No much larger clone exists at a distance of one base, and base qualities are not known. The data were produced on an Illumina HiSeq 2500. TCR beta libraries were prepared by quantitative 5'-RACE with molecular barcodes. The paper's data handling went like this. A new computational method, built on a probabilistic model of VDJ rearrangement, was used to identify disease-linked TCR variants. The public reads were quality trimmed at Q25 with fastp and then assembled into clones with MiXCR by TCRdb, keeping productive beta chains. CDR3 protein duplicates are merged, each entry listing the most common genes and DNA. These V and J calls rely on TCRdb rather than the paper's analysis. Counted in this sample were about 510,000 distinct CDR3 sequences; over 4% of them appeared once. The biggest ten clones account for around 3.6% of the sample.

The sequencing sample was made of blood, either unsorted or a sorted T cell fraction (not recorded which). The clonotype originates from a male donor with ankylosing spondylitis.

The DNA is TGTGCCAGCAGTAACGTGGGGGGCGGAGAGCAGTTCTTC. It translates to CASSNVGGGEQFF. The rearranged chain carries TRBV6-5 and TRBJ2-1, with the D assignment possibly TRBD1 or TRBD2, given 6 matching bases for each. V and J are truncated by 5 bases and 10 bases respectively, leaving an intervening sequence of 15 bases. The CDR3 covers 13 residues, taking in both the cysteine and the phenylalanine. The only DNA kept is the CDR3, 39 bases in frame from the first base. The germline V gene yields MNHEY for CDR1 and SVGAGI for CDR2.